These 3 T cell receptor beta chains came from one sample sequenced in a study of blood T cell repertoires in COVID-19 (dated by TCRdb to the early 2020s). The receptor library was made with the immunoSEQ multiplex PCR assay. TCRdb limited this immuneACCESS table to in-frame rearrangements with V and J called. A share of clones is missing; checked studies link under half to unresolved V genes, and the rest is unexplained. This sample has 220,000 or so clones in its table, and 84% of those were observed once. Around 6.5% of the sample lies in the top ten. The sequenced sample consisted of PBMCs or T cells enriched from blood (not recorded which). These receptors were obtained from a woman aged 40 to 50 who had recovered from COVID-19.

The V gene is TRBV10-1, the J gene TRBJ1-1; tentative D call: TRBD1 (5 bases). CDR1 is WNHNN, CDR2 SYGVQD, per germline (reference sequence). V was shortened by 6 bases and J by 3 bases, with 14 bases between the two germline ends. This CDR3 contains 14 residues. The CDR3 bases are TGCGCCAGCAGCGGGACTGGGGGTTACACTGAAGCTTTCTTT. This codes for CASSGTGGYTEAFF.

This chain links TRBV7-6 with TRBJ2-3, with 11 bases aligning to TRBD2. The germline CDR1 and CDR2 sequences are SGHVS and FNYEAQ. The CDR3 consists of 16 residues. Trimming cost V 4 bases and J 2 bases; bases outside gene matches: 5. In DNA, the CDR3 is TGTGCCAGCAGCTCTCTTAGCGGGAGGGCCACAGATACGCAGTATTTT. As protein: CASSSLSGRATDTQYF.

This sequence joins TRBV11-2 and TRBJ1-1; D is uncertain. Germline loops: CDR1 SGHAT, CDR2 FQNNGV. The CDR3 totals 13 residues. V was trimmed by 3 bases and J by 10 bases, leaving 15 bases between them. In DNA, the CDR3 is TGTGCCAGCAGCTTTGATTGGTCACGGGGAGCTTTCTTT. It codes for CASSFDWSRGAFF.